The TCR beta chain described here comes from a study of blood T cell repertoires in COVID-19. The CDR3 totals 14 residues. V lost 2 bases to trimming and J lost 0 bases, with 7 bases between them. Germline CDR1 reads SGHVS; CDR2 reads FQNEAQ. In Seattle, patients joined the study during active infection and were tracked longitudinally. Original processing methods: Cell counts per sample came from amplifying reference gene primers. TCRdb keeps only in-frame clones here, not all; method: immunoSEQ multiplex PCR. V and J calls and clone size follow that table, whereas D and trimming were derived from the DNA. The sample includes about 170,000 clones, 92% of them seen just once.

The sequencing input was peripheral blood. The gene calls are TRBV7-8 and TRBJ1-1; D is unresolved. This receptor was taken from a man aged 25 to 45 with COVID-19, enrolled during active disease. CDR3 nucleotides: TGTGCCAGCAGCTTAACAGTTATGAACACTGAAGCTTTCTTT. Its translation is CASSLTVMNTEAFF.